This paragraph covers one T cell receptor (beta chain) sequence. Its antigen is as yet unknown. The CDR3 contains 15 residues. The V end lost 1 base, the J end lost 0 bases, and 7 bases lay between the germline ends. Germline CDR1 reads LNHDA; CDR2 reads SQIVND (reference sequence). Each of the patients experienced relapse following autologous stem cell transplantation, and their brentuximab vedotin exposure differed. This entry belongs to a study of PD-1 blockade in classical Hodgkin lymphoma. Study-wide results and limits: Repertoire differences lack defined causes, possibly disease activity or prior therapy. Before treatment, TCR diversity in newly diagnosed patients was reportedly lower than in healthy donors. Similar baseline diversity was found in complete responders and newly diagnosed patients. While CD8+ TCR diversity did not rise significantly by C4D1, CD4+ TCR diversity did.

Clones were sequenced by immunoSEQ multiplex PCR, and TCRdb holds only the in-frame ones, with some missing. This repertoire shows more than 40,000 clones, 65% to 85% found once; its top ten account for around 2.8%. The chain carries TRBV19 and TRBJ1-5, with D perhaps matching TRBD1 (6 bases). Material: peripheral blood mononuclear cells (PBMCs), obtained before the second cycle of nivolumab. This sequence was found in a human donor with classical Hodgkin lymphoma. CDR3 nucleotides: TGTGCCAGTAGTATAGGACAGGCTAGCAATCAGCCCCAGCATTTT. Protein: CASSIGQASNQPQHF.